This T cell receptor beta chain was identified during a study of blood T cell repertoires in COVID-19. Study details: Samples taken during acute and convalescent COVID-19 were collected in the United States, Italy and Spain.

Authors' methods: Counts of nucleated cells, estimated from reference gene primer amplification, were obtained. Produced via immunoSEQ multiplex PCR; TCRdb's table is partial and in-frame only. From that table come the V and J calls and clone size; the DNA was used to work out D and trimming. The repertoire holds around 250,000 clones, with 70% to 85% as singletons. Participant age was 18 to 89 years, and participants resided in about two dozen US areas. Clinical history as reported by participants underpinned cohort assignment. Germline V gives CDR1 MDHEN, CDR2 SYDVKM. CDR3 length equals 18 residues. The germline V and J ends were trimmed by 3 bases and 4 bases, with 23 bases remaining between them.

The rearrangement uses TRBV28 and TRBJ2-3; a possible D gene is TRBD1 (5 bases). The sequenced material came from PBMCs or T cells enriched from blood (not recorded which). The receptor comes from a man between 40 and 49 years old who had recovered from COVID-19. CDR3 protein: CASSFLGVDTGDADTQYF. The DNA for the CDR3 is TGTGCCAGCAGTTTCCTAGGGGTAGACACTGGGGATGCAGATACGCAGTATTTT.